The following is a T cell receptor (beta chain) sequence with its context. The sample comes from a study of blood T cell repertoires in COVID-19. The wider study: Some COVID-19 samples were acute and others convalescent; all came from the United States, Italy and Spain. PBMCs, B-cell-depleted T cells, or T cells were the source of the cDNA or gDNA that made up the material.

The germline V gene has CDR1 SGHTA and CDR2 FQGTGA. This CDR3 spans 14 amino acids. Trimming at V came to 4 bases and at J to 5 bases, leaving 6 bases not matched to a gene. As originally analysed: Counts of nucleated cells, estimated from reference gene primer amplification, were obtained. The protocol was immunoSEQ multiplex PCR, while the TCRdb copy is restricted to in-frame clones and leaves out a portion. V, J and clone size are taken as reported in that table, and D and trimming were inferred from the DNA itself. The data hold under 250,000 clones, with approximately 84% observed a single time.

The chain uses TRBV7-3 and TRBJ2-7, with 9 bases matching TRBD1. This clonotype originated in a man aged 50 to 59 with COVID-19, enrolled during active disease. Sequenced material: peripheral blood. CDR3 sequence: CASSSGQGTDEQYF. The CDR3 nucleotides are TGTGCCAGCAGCTCGGGACAGGGCACGGACGAGCAGTACTTC.